The next 3 T cell receptor beta chains were all read from a single sample in a study of human T cells and chemical hapten exposure. Indicated time point: patch test 2, 6 weeks after DPC sensitization. Treatment defined: therapeutic diphenylcyclopropenone sensitization with weekly scalp DPC. A single record per CDR3 protein comes from TCRdb applying MiXCR to the RACE reads. Of 360,000 or so distinct CDR3 sequences in the sample, over 6% were seen once. Sequenced here: whole blood, sampled in connection with sensitization to the hapten diphenylcyclopropenone (DPC). The receptors were sampled from a woman aged 18-29 years with alopecia areata. Some clones in this sample may be carry-over from other donors' samples.

In its sample, this clonotype was seen a few times. This chain uses TRBV7-2 with TRBJ2-2; TRBD2 aligns across 7 bases. V shed 5 bases, J shed 4 bases, and the junction held 4 bases outside the gene matches. CDR3 length: 14 residues. Germline assignment: CDR1 SGHTA and CDR2 FQGNSA. CDR3 region: CASSRLARTGELFF. The CDR3 nucleotides read TGTGCCAGCAGCAGACTAGCTCGCACCGGGGAGCTGTTTTTT. Drawing the rest from reference TRBV7-2 and TRBJ2-2, the complete variable domain is GAGVSQSPSNKVTEKGKDVELRCDPISGHTALYWYRQSLGQGLEFLIYFQGNSAPDKSGLPSDRFSAERTGGSVSTLTIQRTQQEDSAVYLCASSRLARTGELFFGEGSRLTVL.

This clonotype was detected a few times. J is TRBJ2-6 and V is TRBV19; 8 bases map to TRBD1. The CDR3 length is 15 residues. Germline V CDR1 and CDR2: LNHDA, SQIVND (reference sequence). V lost 7 bases, J lost 2 bases, and 4 bases stayed unmatched. Here the CDR3 DNA reads TGTGCCAGTACCTTGACAGGGGCTGGGGCCAACGTCCTGACTTTC. Its translation: CASTLTGAGANVLTF. Using reference TRBV19 and TRBJ2-6 for the parts outside the CDR3, the full variable domain is DGGITQSPKYLFRKEGQNVTLSCEQNLNHDAMYWYRQDPGQGLRLIYYSQIVNDFQKGDIAEGYSVSREKKESFPLTVTSAQKNPTAFYLCASTLTGAGANVLTFGAGSRLTVL.

In nucleotides, the CDR3 is TGTGCCATCAGTGAGTCCCCCACCGATAGGGGTGGGAATGGCTACACCTTC. Amino acid sequence: CAISESPTDRGGNGYTF. This sequence joins TRBV10-3 and TRBJ1-2; D may be TRBD1 (5 bases). CDR3 length: 17 residues. V shed 0 bases and J shed 6 bases, with 20 bases lying between them. Germline CDR1 is ENHRY and CDR2 is SYGVKD.